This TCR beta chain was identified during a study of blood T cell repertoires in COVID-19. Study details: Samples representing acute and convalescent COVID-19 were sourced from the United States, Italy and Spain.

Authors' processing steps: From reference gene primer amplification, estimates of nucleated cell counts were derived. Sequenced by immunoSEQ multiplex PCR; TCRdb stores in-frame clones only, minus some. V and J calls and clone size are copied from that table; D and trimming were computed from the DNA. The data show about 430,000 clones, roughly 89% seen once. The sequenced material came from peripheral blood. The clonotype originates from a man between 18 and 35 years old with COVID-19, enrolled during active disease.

This CDR3 is CASSLETSGRGEQYF. As DNA, the CDR3 is TGCGCCAGCAGCTTGGAGACTAGCGGTCGTGGGGAGCAGTACTTC. The chain combines TRBV5-1 with TRBJ2-7; the match to TRBD2 covers 9 bases. The CDR3 extends over 15 amino acids. Trimming took 0 bases from V and 7 from J; bases not matched to a gene: 8. Germline V lookup: CDR1 SGHRS, CDR2 YFSETQ.